Listed below are T cell receptor beta chains from one sample, sequenced in a study of Tregs in tolerant kidney transplant recipients. Here immunoSEQ multiplex PCR was the method, and the copy in TCRdb shows in-frame clones only, minus some. The sample records just under 65,000 clones, around 98% being singletons. This sample comprised Tregs from blood, obtained before the transplant. Source of these receptors: a human donor who received a combined kidney and bone marrow transplant. Each CDR3 is given with its conserved first and last residue. A D gene is named only where the DNA matches it firmly. Clone size, where shown, is once, few, many, or a class for clones that have expanded.

clone_size: NA; d_call: NA; j_call: TRBJ1-2; v_call: TRBV19; cdr3_nt: TGTGCCAGTAACCCCGGACATTACTATGGCTACACCTTC; cdr3_aa: CASNPGHYYGYTF
clone_size: NA; d_call: NA; j_call: TRBJ2-7; v_call: TRBV18; cdr3_nt: TGTGCCAGCTCACCACGACGGGTGGCAGGGGATCAGGCCTACGAGCAGTACTTC; cdr3_aa: CASSPRRVAGDQAYEQYF
clone_size: NA; d_call: NA; j_call: TRBJ1-4; v_call: TRBV5-8; cdr3_nt: TGTGCCAGCAGCTTGGGAGGGTTCTCTAATGAAAAACTGTTTTTT; cdr3_aa: CASSLGGFSNEKLFF
clone_size: NA; d_call: TRBD1; j_call: TRBJ2-7; v_call: TRBV6-1; cdr3_nt: TGTGCCAGCAGTCCTCGACAGGGGAACTTCTACGAGCAGTACTTC; cdr3_aa: CASSPRQGNFYEQYF
clone_size: NA; d_call: NA; j_call: TRBJ1-1; v_call: TRBV29-1; cdr3_nt: TGCAGCGTACAGGGAAGTTTCACTGAAGCTTTCTTT; cdr3_aa: CSVQGSFTEAFF
clone_size: once; d_call: NA; j_call: TRBJ2-6; v_call: TRBV5-1; cdr3_nt: TGCGCCAGCAGCATACAGGGTGCTGGGGCCAACGTCCTGACTTTC; cdr3_aa: CASSIQGAGANVLTF
clone_size: NA; d_call: NA; j_call: TRBJ2-6; v_call: TRBV6-1; cdr3_nt: TGTGCCAGCATTAGGTCAGGGGCGGGGGCCAACGTCCTGACTTTC; cdr3_aa: CASIRSGAGANVLTF
clone_size: NA; d_call: TRBD2; j_call: TRBJ2-5; v_call: TRBV7-2; cdr3_nt: TGTGCCAGCAGCCGCAGATCGACTAGCGGCGAACCCGAGACCCAGTACTTC; cdr3_aa: CASSRRSTSGEPETQYF
clone_size: NA; d_call: TRBD2; j_call: TRBJ2-3; v_call: TRBV5-1; cdr3_nt: TGCGCCAGCAGCTCCCTAGCGGGCTATAGCACAGATACGCAGTATTTT; cdr3_aa: CASSSLAGYSTDTQYF
clone_size: NA; d_call: NA; j_call: TRBJ1-2; v_call: TRBV6-4; cdr3_nt: TGTGCCAGCAGTCAGAATCCAGGACTTGAGTACTATGGCTACACCTTC; cdr3_aa: CASSQNPGLEYYGYTF
clone_size: NA; d_call: TRBD2; j_call: TRBJ2-3; v_call: TRBV7-9; cdr3_nt: TGTGCCAGCAGCTTGGGACTAGCGGGGTACACAGATACGCAGTATTTT; cdr3_aa: CASSLGLAGYTDTQYF
clone_size: NA; d_call: NA; j_call: TRBJ2-7; v_call: TRBV5-1; cdr3_nt: TGCGCCAGCAGCAAAGACTTCTCCTACGAGCAGTACTTC; cdr3_aa: CASSKDFSYEQYF
clone_size: NA; d_call: NA; j_call: TRBJ1-2; v_call: TRBV28; cdr3_nt: TGTGCCAGCAGCCAATCAGGGGATGGCTACACCTTC; cdr3_aa: CASSQSGDGYTF
clone_size: NA; d_call: TRBD1; j_call: TRBJ2-2; v_call: TRBV18; cdr3_nt: TGTGCCAGCTCACCCCGGGACAGGGGTGTTGCGAACACCGGGGAGCTGTTTTTT; cdr3_aa: CASSPRDRGVANTGELFF
clone_size: NA; d_call: NA; j_call: TRBJ2-7; v_call: TRBV10-3; cdr3_nt: TGTGCCATCAGTAAAACAATACAGGGAAGAGGCCCCGAGCAGTACTTC; cdr3_aa: CAISKTIQGRGPEQYF
clone_size: NA; d_call: TRBD1; j_call: TRBJ1-4; v_call: TRBV29-1; cdr3_nt: TGCAGCGTACGGGACAGGGTCCGGTCTAATGAAAAACTGTTTTTT; cdr3_aa: CSVRDRVRSNEKLFF
clone_size: NA; d_call: NA; j_call: TRBJ2-4; v_call: TRBV13; cdr3_nt: TGTGCCAGCAGCTTAGGGGGAGGTTTGGGAAGACTAGCCAAAAACATTCAGTACTTC; cdr3_aa: CASSLGGGLGRLAKNIQYF
clone_size: NA; d_call: TRBD1; j_call: TRBJ2-1; v_call: TRBV18; cdr3_nt: TGTGCCAGCTCGAGACAGGGAGTAGTCAATGAGCAGTTCTTC; cdr3_aa: CASSRQGVVNEQFF
clone_size: NA; d_call: NA; j_call: TRBJ1-1; v_call: TRBV11-2; cdr3_nt: TGTGCCAGCAGAAACGCTGGGGCCTGGGCTTGGTGGGCTTTCTTT; cdr3_aa: CASRNAGAWAWWAFF
clone_size: once; d_call: NA; j_call: TRBJ2-1; v_call: TRBV6-1; cdr3_nt: TGTGCCAGCAGCCAGGGGGGTGTCAGATACAATGAGCAGTTCTTC; cdr3_aa: CASSQGGVRYNEQFF
clone_size: NA; d_call: NA; j_call: TRBJ2-7; v_call: TRBV18; cdr3_nt: TGTGCCAGCTCGCTTAAATCGAAGAGTTACAGATCCTACGAGCAGTACTTC; cdr3_aa: CASSLKSKSYRSYEQYF
clone_size: NA; d_call: TRBD1; j_call: TRBJ1-6; v_call: TRBV30; cdr3_nt: TGTGCCTGGAGTCGGACAGGGGGCAATTCACCCCTCCACTTT; cdr3_aa: CAWSRTGGNSPLHF
clone_size: NA; d_call: NA; j_call: TRBJ2-1; v_call: TRBV29-1; cdr3_nt: TGCAGCGTCCGGGACTTAGTACGGTCTGGGAATGAGCAGTTCTTC; cdr3_aa: CSVRDLVRSGNEQFF
clone_size: NA; d_call: TRBD1; j_call: TRBJ2-3; v_call: TRBV7-2; cdr3_nt: TGTGCCAGCAGCGTTCGACAGGGGGGCACAGATACGCAGTATTTT; cdr3_aa: CASSVRQGGTDTQYF
clone_size: NA; d_call: TRBD1; j_call: TRBJ2-6; v_call: TRBV7-2; cdr3_nt: TGTGCCAGCAGCCCAAAATGGACAGGGGAGTTTGGGGCCAACGTCCTGACTTTC; cdr3_aa: CASSPKWTGEFGANVLTF
clone_size: NA; d_call: TRBD2; j_call: TRBJ2-1; v_call: TRBV2; cdr3_nt: TGTGCCAGCAGCTCCAGCGGGAGCAGGTACAATGAGCAGTTCTTC; cdr3_aa: CASSSSGSRYNEQFF
clone_size: NA; d_call: NA; j_call: TRBJ1-2; v_call: TRBV10-1; cdr3_nt: TGCGCCAGCAGTGAGGGGGGGGGCTCCGGTGGCTACACCTTC; cdr3_aa: CASSEGGGSGGYTF
clone_size: NA; d_call: NA; j_call: TRBJ2-2; v_call: TRBV10-3; cdr3_nt: TGTGCCATTCTAGAGGATACCGGGGAGCTGTTTTTT; cdr3_aa: CAILEDTGELFF
clone_size: once; d_call: TRBD2; j_call: TRBJ2-1; v_call: TRBV6-1; cdr3_nt: TGTGCCAGCAGACTAGCGCAAAGCTCCTACAATGAGCAGTTCTTC; cdr3_aa: CASRLAQSSYNEQFF
clone_size: NA; d_call: TRBD2; j_call: TRBJ2-7; v_call: TRBV4-2; cdr3_nt: TGTGCCAGCAGCCAAGCGGGACTAGCGGGGGCAGGGCAGTACTTC; cdr3_aa: CASSQAGLAGAGQYF
clone_size: NA; d_call: NA; j_call: TRBJ1-1; v_call: TRBV29-1; cdr3_nt: TGCAGCGTTGGGGGCGGGGGGCCTGGCGGCGAAGCTTTCTTT; cdr3_aa: CSVGGGGPGGEAFF
clone_size: once; d_call: TRBD2; j_call: TRBJ2-1; v_call: TRBV7-2; cdr3_nt: TGTGCCAGCAGCCAGGCCGGGGAGGGGCGTGAGCAGTTCTTC; cdr3_aa: CASSQAGEGREQFF
clone_size: once; d_call: NA; j_call: TRBJ1-4; v_call: TRBV5-1; cdr3_nt: TGCGCCAGCAGCTTTACAGGGAGATGGACTAATGAAAAACTGTTTTTT; cdr3_aa: CASSFTGRWTNEKLFF
clone_size: NA; d_call: NA; j_call: TRBJ2-1; v_call: TRBV18; cdr3_nt: TGTGCCAGCTCACCAGGTCCAGAAAATGAGCAGTTCTTC; cdr3_aa: CASSPGPENEQFF
clone_size: NA; d_call: TRBD1; j_call: TRBJ1-2; v_call: TRBV6-6; cdr3_nt: TGTGCCAGCAGTTACCCGGGACAGGGAGGGGGCTACACCTTC; cdr3_aa: CASSYPGQGGGYTF
clone_size: NA; d_call: TRBD1; j_call: TRBJ1-4; v_call: TRBV6-1; cdr3_nt: TGTGCCAGCAGACCGTACCGGGACAGAAATGAAAAACTGTTTTTT; cdr3_aa: CASRPYRDRNEKLFF
clone_size: NA; d_call: NA; j_call: TRBJ1-2; v_call: TRBV25-1; cdr3_nt: TGTGCCAGCAGTGAAACCAGTTACTATGGCTACACCTTC; cdr3_aa: CASSETSYYGYTF
clone_size: NA; d_call: NA; j_call: TRBJ1-5; v_call: TRBV5-1; cdr3_nt: TGCGCCAGCAGCGAGGGTGGAAATAGCAATCAGCCCCAGCATTTT; cdr3_aa: CASSEGGNSNQPQHF
clone_size: NA; d_call: NA; j_call: TRBJ2-1; v_call: TRBV5-1; cdr3_nt: TGCGCCAGCAGCTTCCAGGAGGTCTACAATGAGCAGTTCTTC; cdr3_aa: CASSFQEVYNEQFF
clone_size: NA; d_call: TRBD1; j_call: TRBJ1-2; v_call: TRBV11-2; cdr3_nt: TGTGCCAGCAGCTTAGGTTCGTGGGGCGGGACAGAAGGCTACACCTTC; cdr3_aa: CASSLGSWGGTEGYTF
clone_size: NA; d_call: NA; j_call: TRBJ2-2; v_call: TRBV5-1; cdr3_nt: TGCGCCAGCAGCCCAAGTATAATCAGAACCGGGGAGCTGTTTTTT; cdr3_aa: CASSPSIIRTGELFF
clone_size: NA; d_call: NA; j_call: TRBJ2-5; v_call: TRBV7-2; cdr3_nt: TGTGCCAGCAGCTTAGGGTTCGGGCGGGCCCAAGAGACCCAGTACTTC; cdr3_aa: CASSLGFGRAQETQYF
clone_size: NA; d_call: TRBD1; j_call: TRBJ2-7; v_call: TRBV7-2; cdr3_nt: TGTGCCAGCAGCTTAGCGCCGGGACAGGGTTACGAGCAGTACTTC; cdr3_aa: CASSLAPGQGYEQYF
clone_size: NA; d_call: NA; j_call: TRBJ2-6; v_call: TRBV28; cdr3_nt: TGTGCCAGCAGTATCCAGGGTTCTAGGGCCAACGTCCTGACTTTC; cdr3_aa: CASSIQGSRANVLTF
clone_size: NA; d_call: NA; j_call: TRBJ2-3; v_call: TRBV25-1; cdr3_nt: TGTGCCAGCAGTGCCACGACGGGTCGTGATACGCAGTATTTT; cdr3_aa: CASSATTGRDTQYF
clone_size: NA; d_call: NA; j_call: TRBJ2-3; v_call: TRBV5-4; cdr3_nt: TGTGCCAGCAGCTTGGGTCCTAGCGTTAGCACAGATACGCAGTATTTT; cdr3_aa: CASSLGPSVSTDTQYF
clone_size: once; d_call: TRBD2; j_call: TRBJ2-3; v_call: TRBV28; cdr3_nt: TGTGCCAGCACTTTGGGACTAGCGGGGGGGCTAAGAGATACGCAGTATTTT; cdr3_aa: CASTLGLAGGLRDTQYF
clone_size: NA; d_call: NA; j_call: TRBJ1-2; v_call: TRBV27; cdr3_nt: TGTGCCAGCAGTTTATACCCCGCGGGGAACTATGGCTACACCTTC; cdr3_aa: CASSLYPAGNYGYTF
clone_size: NA; d_call: NA; j_call: TRBJ1-2; v_call: TRBV15; cdr3_nt: TGTGCCACCAGCAGAGATCCCCAGGCCGACTATGGCTACACCTTC; cdr3_aa: CATSRDPQADYGYTF
clone_size: NA; d_call: TRBD1; j_call: TRBJ2-1; v_call: TRBV19; cdr3_nt: TGTGCCAGCAACCGGGACAGGGTTTACAATGAGCAGTTCTTC; cdr3_aa: CASNRDRVYNEQFF
clone_size: NA; d_call: TRBD2; j_call: TRBJ2-1; v_call: TRBV10-3; cdr3_nt: TGTGCCATCAGTGAGAGGACTAGCGGGTATAATGAGCAGTTCTTC; cdr3_aa: CAISERTSGYNEQFF
clone_size: NA; d_call: NA; j_call: TRBJ2-5; v_call: TRBV7-3; cdr3_nt: TGTGCCAGCAGCCTAAACGGGGGTCTTGAAGAGACCCAGTACTTC; cdr3_aa: CASSLNGGLEETQYF
clone_size: once; d_call: NA; j_call: TRBJ2-7; v_call: TRBV21-1; cdr3_nt: TGTGCCAGCAGCAAAGTTTGGACAGGGAGCTCCTACGAGCAGTACTTC; cdr3_aa: CASSKVWTGSSYEQYF
clone_size: NA; d_call: NA; j_call: TRBJ2-7; v_call: TRBV4-1; cdr3_nt: TGCGCCAGCAGCCAACGGCAGGGTAGTTGGTACGAGCAGTACTTC; cdr3_aa: CASSQRQGSWYEQYF
clone_size: NA; d_call: TRBD1; j_call: TRBJ1-3; v_call: TRBV6-5; cdr3_nt: TGTGCCAGCAGTTGGGACAGGGGCAACTCTGGAAACACCATATATTTT; cdr3_aa: CASSWDRGNSGNTIYF
clone_size: NA; d_call: TRBD2; j_call: TRBJ2-1; v_call: TRBV9; cdr3_nt: TGTGCCAGCAGCGTCCAAAGCGGGAGGGCCATAAATGAGCAGTTCTTC; cdr3_aa: CASSVQSGRAINEQFF
clone_size: NA; d_call: NA; j_call: TRBJ2-5; v_call: TRBV7-2; cdr3_nt: TGTGCCAGCAGCTTAGTGGGGGCAGGGCAAGAGACCCAGTACTTC; cdr3_aa: CASSLVGAGQETQYF
clone_size: NA; d_call: NA; j_call: TRBJ1-5; v_call: TRBV7-2; cdr3_nt: TGTGCCAGCAGTCCACAGGGAGGGAGCAATCAGCCCCAGCATTTT; cdr3_aa: CASSPQGGSNQPQHF
clone_size: NA; d_call: NA; j_call: TRBJ2-3; v_call: TRBV6-4; cdr3_nt: TGTGCCAGCAGTGAGGGGGCTTACACAGATACGCAGTATTTT; cdr3_aa: CASSEGAYTDTQYF